This TCR beta chain was recorded in a study of blood T cell repertoires in COVID-19. This table comes from immunoSEQ multiplex PCR, and its TCRdb copy is limited to in-frame clones, with some not included. The data contain roughly 190,000 clones, 75% to 90% of them seen just once; the ten biggest clones take up 2% to 2.5%. The CDR3 spans 15 residues. V gene TRBV21-1 combines with J gene TRBJ1-2. TRBV21-1 represents a pseudogene. Sequenced input: PBMCs or T cells enriched from blood (not recorded which). The sequence came from a woman in her 30s who had recovered from COVID-19. The CDR3 is CASSKLTGSGGGYTF. The CDR3 DNA reads TGTGCCAGCAGCAAGTTGACCGGATCGGGGGGTGGCTACACCTTC.